These T cell receptor beta chains were read from a single sample in a study of T cell clones after liver transplantation. Clones were read by immunoSEQ multiplex PCR, and TCRdb kept only the in-frame ones, dropping some. The sample consists of approximately 25,000 clones, more than 65% of them appearing once. The sequencing used CD4+ T cells from blood, collected before liver transplant. Source of these receptors: a human donor who received a liver transplant. The CDR3 runs from the conserved cysteine through the conserved F or W. The D gene is left open where the match is weak. Expanded clones get a size class; other rows say once, few or many, or leave the size out.

cdr3_aa,cdr3_nt,clone_size,v_call,d_call,j_call
CSVEGPTKGTQFF,TGCAGCGTTGAGGGACCGACAAAGGGAACTCAGTTCTTC,NA,TRBV29-1,NA,TRBJ2-1
CASTGGFGYTF,TGTGCCAGCACAGGGGGCTTTGGCTACACCTTC,few,TRBV6-5,TRBD1,TRBJ1-2
CASPNSSRLWNSGANVLTF,TGTGCCAGCCCAAATTCTAGTCGTCTCTGGAACTCTGGGGCCAACGTCCTGACTTTC,few,TRBV18,NA,TRBJ2-6
CASSIDRSKTQYF,TGTGCCAGTAGTATTGACAGGTCGAAGACCCAGTACTTC,NA,TRBV19,NA,TRBJ2-5
CASSSPYSDTQYF,TGTGCCAGCAGCTCCCCATATTCAGATACGCAGTATTTT,NA,TRBV7-2,NA,TRBJ2-3
CASSSRTRSHTDTQYF,TGTGCCAGCAGTTCCCGGACTAGGTCCCACACAGATACGCAGTATTTT,once,TRBV28,TRBD2,TRBJ2-3
CASSLYGYTF,TGTGCCAGCAGTCTATATGGCTACACCTTC,NA,TRBV28,NA,TRBJ1-2
CASSVRAGGVQGATDTQYF,TGCGCCAGCAGCGTTCGGGCGGGTGGCGTTCAGGGTGCGACAGATACGCAGTATTTT,NA,TRBV5-1,NA,TRBJ2-3
CSARPDHVKFF,TGCAGTGCTAGACCAGACCATGTGAAGTTCTTC,NA,TRBV20-1,NA,TRBJ2-1
CASRIFSGQHSGNTIYF,TGTGCCTCGCGCATTTTTTCTGGACAGCACTCTGGAAACACCATATATTTT,NA,TRBV30,NA,TRBJ1-3